What follows are 32 T cell receptor beta chains derived from one specimen sequenced in a study of blood T cell repertoires in COVID-19 (dated by TCRdb to about 2020). Library construction relied on the immunoSEQ multiplex PCR assay. In TCRdb, the immuneACCESS table is reduced to in-frame sequences with V and J assigned. These tables do not hold every clone; where another copy was compared, an unresolved V gene accounts for under half, and the others remain unexplained. The sample contains nearly 70,000 clones, around 80% of them found a single time. The ten largest make up almost 10% of the sample. The sequenced sample was peripheral blood. These receptors were obtained from an elderly woman with acute or convalescent COVID-19.

The rearrangement joins TRBV12-3 or TRBV12-4 to TRBJ1-3; 9 bases fit TRBD1. Germline trimming cut 4 bases from V and 13 bases from J; bases unmatched to any gene: 2. This CDR3 comprises 11 residues. The CDR3 nucleotides read TGTGCCAGCAGTTGGACAGGGGCAATATATTTT. Protein: CASSWTGAIYF.

This chain uses TRBV21-1 with TRBJ1-2; TRBD1 is taken as the D call from the table, unchecked against the DNA. TRBV21-1 is deemed a pseudogene. This CDR3 is 16 amino acids long. The CDR3 sequence: CASSKGGQGANYGYTF. As DNA, the CDR3 is TGTGCCAGCAGCAAAGGAGGACAGGGGGCTAACTATGGCTACACCTTC.

V usage is TRBV19 and J usage is TRBJ1-6, with D tentatively TRBD1 (5 bases). The CDR3 loop spans 14 amino acids. The germline CDR1 and CDR2 sequences are LNHDA and SQIVND (reference sequence). The ends were cut back, 1 base at V and 11 bases at J, with 12 bases in the middle. CDR3 region: CASSIVMKGPPLHF. CDR3 nucleotide sequence: TGTGCCAGTAGTATAGTAATGAAGGGGCCACCCCTCCACTTT.

This clone was counted a few times. The chain combines TRBV6-5 with TRBJ2-3; 13 bases are shared with TRBD2. This CDR3 has 15 residues. After removal of 6 bases from V and 7 bases from J, the junction contained 7 bases not matched to a gene. Germline V gene data show CDR1 as MNHEY and CDR2 as SVGAGI. In DNA form, the CDR3 reads TGTGCCAGCAGGCAACCGGGACTAGCGGGGAATACGCAGTATTTT. It encodes CASRQPGLAGNTQYF.

The V gene is TRBV6-5, the J gene TRBJ1-1; D remains unclear. CDR3 length: 13 amino acids. The germline V and J ends were trimmed by 0 bases and 3 bases, with 5 bases remaining between them. The germline gives CDR1 MNHEY, CDR2 SVGAGI. In nucleotides, the CDR3 is TGTGCCAGCAGTTACTCGCGGTACACTGAAGCTTTCTTT. Amino acids: CASSYSRYTEAFF.

V gene TRBV6-6 combines with J gene TRBJ1-2; D call uncertain. This CDR3 has 16 amino acids. CDR1 and CDR2 (germline): MNHNY, SVGAGI (reference sequence). Between the trimmed V and J ends, which lost 0 bases and 0 bases, there was a span of 11 bases. This chain's CDR3 is CASSYSGRRSNYGYTF. The CDR3 DNA follows: TGTGCCAGCAGTTACTCGGGCAGGAGGTCTAACTATGGCTACACCTTC.

The chain has TRBV6-5 and TRBJ1-2; D unclear. Between the trimmed V and J ends, which lost 6 bases and 7 bases, there was a span of 15 bases. CDR1 and CDR2 (germline): MNHEY, SVGAGI. There are 13 residues in the CDR3. DNA for the CDR3: TGTGCCAGCAGGCCGACCAGAGGCTCTGGCTACACCTTC. Translated, it gives CASRPTRGSGYTF.

The chain joins TRBV4-2 to TRBJ1-2; 8 positions match TRBD1. The CDR3 contains 18 residues. Looked up from germline, CDR1 is LGHNA and CDR2 is YNFKEQ. The junction had 15 bases not matched to a gene; V was cut back by 1 base and J by 5 bases. The CDR3 loop is CASSQVGGSGGAVYGYTF. CDR3 sequence (DNA): TGTGCCAGCAGCCAAGTTGGGGGATCAGGGGGCGCAGTTTATGGCTACACCTTC.

The rearrangement uses TRBV5-1 and TRBJ2-4; TRBD2 matches 11 bases. V shed 4 bases and J 7 bases; nucleotides not matched to a gene: 10. Germline values: CDR1 SGHRS, CDR2 YFSETQ. The CDR3 has 16 amino acids. The CDR3 sequence: CASSPRLAGGSNIQYF. As DNA, the CDR3 is TGCGCCAGCAGCCCGAGGCTAGCGGGGGGCTCGAACATTCAGTACTTC.

Turning to this clone: A read error is likely, as this CDR3 ends without the conserved phenylalanine or tryptophan. The limits of the CDR3 on the DNA are not certain, so only TCRdb's listed CDR3 is given. The CDR3 region is CASSASANPPWPKV. The chain carries TRBV2 and TRBJ1-4; the table gives TRBD1 as D, unverified against the DNA. Germline assignment: CDR1 SNHLY and CDR2 FYNNEI. The CDR3 is 14 amino acids in total, end residues counted.

Comments on this clone: Different DNA sequences within this sample yield the same CDR3. The rearrangement uses TRBV19 and TRBJ1-5, with 7 bases fitting TRBD1. This CDR3 has 15 residues. Germline assignment: CDR1 LNHDA and CDR2 SQIVND (reference sequence). V lost 6 bases, J lost 0 bases, and 5 bases stayed unmatched. CDR3 DNA sequence: TGTGCCAGTAGGACAGGGACTCATAGCAATCAGCCCCAGCATTTT. As protein: CASRTGTHSNQPQHF.

In this sample, this clone turned up once. CDR3 nucleotides: TGTGCCAGCTCAGAAAAGAAGGTAGCGGGGGTCGAGCAGTACTTC. Its protein is CASSEKKVAGVEQYF. The chain recombines TRBV18 with TRBJ2-7; TRBD2 agrees at 9 bases. In germline, CDR1 is KGHSH, CDR2 LQKENI. The CDR3 loop spans 15 amino acids. V was clipped by 5 bases and J by 6 bases; unmatched bases: 11.

V is TRBV6-5 and J is TRBJ2-3, with 13 bases matching TRBD2. CDR1 MNHEY and CDR2 SVGAGI come from the germline V gene. This CDR3 has 15 residues. The ends lost 5 bases at V and 5 bases at J; junction bases unmatched: 4. The CDR3 reads CASSTSGGAEDTQYF. CDR3 nucleotides: TGTGCCAGCAGTACTAGCGGGGGGGCCGAAGATACGCAGTATTTT.

The rearrangement joins TRBV11-2 to TRBJ2-7; D not resolved. The CDR3 has 14 residues. V lost 5 bases and J 0 bases, leaving 11 bases between the germline ends. Looked up from germline, CDR1 is SGHAT and CDR2 is FQNNGV. The DNA of the CDR3 is TGTGCCAGCAGCACCATTAGGAGCTCCTACGAGCAGTACTTC. Amino acids: CASSTIRSSYEQYF.

The chain combines TRBV2 with TRBJ2-5; 8 nucleotides match TRBD2. Germline loops: CDR1 SNHLY, CDR2 FYNNEI. The CDR3 sequence is 16 residues long. The junction had 8 bases not matched to a gene; V was cut back by 3 bases and J by 2 bases. CDR3 amino acids: CASSDRGAGEQETQYF. Here the CDR3 DNA reads TGTGCCAGCAGTGACCGGGGAGCGGGGGAGCAAGAGACCCAGTACTTC.

The chain has TRBV7-6 and TRBJ2-7, with a tentative D call TRBD1 (6 bases). Trimming left V 4 bases short and J 6 bases short, with 31 bases between. The germline V gene encodes CDR1 SGHVS and CDR2 FNYEAQ. The CDR3 sequence is 19 residues long. The CDR3, as DNA: TGTGCCAGCAGCTCAGCATTGTCCCCCGGGACACTTCTTCGGAGCGAGCAGTACTTC. As protein: CASSSALSPGTLLRSEQYF.

J is TRBJ1-3 and V is TRBV25-1, with TRBD1 identical over 9 bases. The V gene's germline CDR1 is MGHDK and CDR2 SYGVNS. The ends lost 6 bases at V and 0 bases at J; junction bases unmatched: 0. This CDR3 is 14 amino acids long. CDR3 protein: CASRTGGSGNTIYF. CDR3 coding DNA: TGTGCCAGCAGGACAGGGGGCTCTGGAAACACCATATATTTT. Filled out from reference TRBV25-1 and TRBJ1-3, the complete variable domain reads EADIYQTPRYLVIGTGKKITLECSQTMGHDKMYWYQQDPGMELHLIHYSYGVNSTEKGDLSSESTVSRIRTEHFPLTLESARPSHTSQYLCASRTGGSGNTIYFGEGSWLTVV.

This chain uses TRBV18 with TRBJ2-5, with TRBD2 matching over 7 bases. The J segment lost 5 bases and the V segment lost 0 bases, leaving 3 bases of the junction unmatched. The CDR3 is 14 amino acids. In germline, CDR1 is KGHSH, CDR2 LQKENI. CDR3 nucleotide sequence: TGTGCCAGCTCACCACCGATCGGGAGGGAGACCCAGTACTTC. Protein product: CASSPPIGRETQYF.

The rearrangement links TRBV5-6 to TRBJ1-2; D is undetermined. The CDR3 runs 13 residues. Trimming stripped 6 bases from V and 8 bases from J, with 17 bases between. The germline V gene encodes CDR1 SGHDT and CDR2 YYEEEE. CDR3 coding DNA: TGTGCCAGCAACTACGAACTTTCGGCGGGCTACACCTTC. This encodes CASNYELSAGYTF.

Details on this clone: This sample also contains other DNA sequences that code for the same CDR3. V and J are TRBV29-1 and TRBJ1-2; 9 bases are a match to TRBD1. The CDR3 is 14 residues long. J gave up 4 bases and V 1 base, and 4 bases lay outside the gene matches. Germline loops: CDR1 SQVTM, CDR2 ANQGSEA. CDR3 protein: CSVEGTGGGYGYTF. The CDR3 DNA reads as TGCAGCGTTGAAGGTACAGGGGGCGGCTATGGCTACACCTTC.

The chain is built from TRBV11-2 and TRBJ1-2; TRBD1 aligns across 9 bases. Germline V gene data show CDR1 as SGHAT and CDR2 as FQNNGV. With 5 bases clipped from V and 4 bases from J, the junction kept 5 bases outside the gene matches. The CDR3 length is 14 residues. The CDR3 bases are TGTGCCAGCAGCCAATCGACAGGGGGCTATGGCTACACCTTC. Translation gives CASSQSTGGYGYTF.

The chain is built from TRBV2 and TRBJ2-5; 12 bases fit TRBD2. Per germline, CDR1 SNHLY and CDR2 FYNNEI. Trimming cost V 4 bases and J 2 bases; bases outside gene matches: 2. The CDR3 is made up of 15 amino acids. The CDR3 coding sequence is TGTGCCAGCAGTGGTCTAGCGGGGGGGCAAGAGACCCAGTACTTC. Protein: CASSGLAGGQETQYF. Full variable domain (missing parts from reference TRBV2 and TRBJ2-5): EPEVTQTPSHQVTQMGQEVILRCVPISNHLYFYWYRQILGQKVEFLVSFYNNEISEKSEIFDDQFSVERPDGSNFTLKIRSTKLEDSAMYFCASSGLAGGQETQYFGPGTRLLVL.

The rearrangement joins TRBV12-5 to TRBJ2-5; possibly TRBD2 for D (6 bases). The ends were cut back, 2 bases at V and 4 bases at J, with 11 bases in the middle. The CDR3 spans 14 residues. The germline gives CDR1 LGHNT, CDR2 FRNRAP. CDR3 loop: CASGLMEGRETQYF. CDR3 DNA: TGTGCTAGTGGTTTGATGGAGGGGAGAGAGACCCAGTACTTC.

The chain combines TRBV9 with TRBJ2-1; 10 nucleotides agree with TRBD2. With V trimmed by 3 bases and J by 4 bases, 4 bases remained unmatched. CDR1 SGDLS and CDR2 YYNGEE come from the germline V gene. The CDR3 length is 15 residues. The CDR3 loop reads CASSALAGGYNEQFF. The CDR3 DNA is TGTGCCAGCAGCGCCTTAGCGGGGGGATACAATGAGCAGTTCTTC.

The chain carries TRBV29-1 and TRBJ1-2; TRBD1 is a possible D gene (5 bases). The V gene lost 6 bases and the J gene lost 2 bases, with 16 bases spanning the gap. Germline V gene data show CDR1 as SQVTM and CDR2 as ANQGSEA. The CDR3 is 14 residues long. For the CDR3, the DNA is TGCAGCGTCAGGGAGGGAGGTGGAAACTATGGCTACACCTTC. Protein product: CSVREGGGNYGYTF.

V and J are TRBV5-1 and TRBJ2-3, with D perhaps matching TRBD1 (5 bases). Between the trimmed V and J ends, which lost 3 bases and 3 bases, there was a span of 5 bases. The CDR3 is 12 amino acids. Germline CDR1 SGHRS, CDR2 YFSETQ. As DNA, the CDR3 is TGCGCCAGCAGCTACAGGACAGATACGCAGTATTTT. It yields the protein CASSYRTDTQYF.

The chain recombines TRBV2 with TRBJ2-6; 8 positions agree with TRBD1. The germline V gene encodes CDR1 SNHLY and CDR2 FYNNEI. V gave up 7 bases and J gave up 2 bases; unmatched junction bases: 13. This CDR3 contains 18 residues. CDR3 nucleotides: TGTGCCAGCACCCGGTTGGGTGCAGGGGGCGCTGGGGCCAACGTCCTGACTTTC. Its translation: CASTRLGAGGAGANVLTF. Looking up the rest from reference TRBV2 and TRBJ2-6 gives the full variable domain: EPEVTQTPSHQVTQMGQEVILRCVPISNHLYFYWYRQILGQKVEFLVSFYNNEISEKSEIFDDQFSVERPDGSNFTLKIRSTKLEDSAMYFCASTRLGAGGAGANVLTFGAGSRLTVL.

This clone was seen only a few times. The chain carries TRBV7-2 and TRBJ1-1; D gene unclear. The germline V gene has CDR1 SGHTA and CDR2 FQGNSA. Trimming took 3 bases from V and 1 from J, leaving 6 bases between them. This CDR3 has 13 amino acids. The CDR3 loop is CASSFQANTEAFF. The DNA of the CDR3 is TGTGCCAGCAGCTTCCAGGCGAACACTGAAGCTTTCTTT.

This chain connects TRBV2 to TRBJ2-7; the D gene is possibly TRBD2 (5 bases). CDR3 length: 15 amino acids. Germline values: CDR1 SNHLY, CDR2 FYNNEI. V gave up 8 bases and J gave up 7 bases, with 24 bases separating them. CDR3 sequence reads: CASGRLAKETGEQYF. The CDR3 DNA sequence: TGTGCCAGCGGTCGTTTGGCCAAAGAGACGGGAGAGCAGTACTTC.

As DNA, the CDR3 is TGTGCCAGCAGGATAGCGGGGGACAAAGAGACCCAGTACTTC. Protein: CASRIAGDKETQYF. This chain joins TRBV7-2 and TRBJ2-5; 9 positions match TRBD2. With 6 bases clipped from V and 3 bases from J, the junction kept 5 bases outside the gene matches. Germline CDR1 SGHTA, CDR2 FQGNSA. CDR3 length: 14 amino acids. Based on the CDR3 plus reference TRBV7-2 and TRBJ2-5, the full variable domain is GAGVSQSPSNKVTEKGKDVELRCDPISGHTALYWYRQSLGQGLEFLIYFQGNSAPDKSGLPSDRFSAERTGGSVSTLTIQRTQQEDSAVYLCASRIAGDKETQYFGPGTRLLVL.

The V gene is TRBV19, the J gene TRBJ2-1; 8 nucleotides line up with TRBD2. This CDR3 has 14 residues. From germline, CDR1 is LNHDA and CDR2 SQIVND (reference sequence). The V and J ends lost 4 bases and 5 bases, in that order; junction bases with no gene match: 4. The CDR3: CASSSGGLNNEQFF. CDR3 in DNA: TGTGCCAGTAGTAGCGGGGGGCTCAACAATGAGCAGTTCTTC.

This clone was observed a single time. The genes are TRBV13 and TRBJ2-5, with D tentatively TRBD2 (6 bases). There are 12 residues in the CDR3. Germline V gene sequence: CDR1 PRHDT, CDR2 FYEKMQ (reference sequence). Trimming stripped 3 bases from V and 7 bases from J, with 9 bases between. CDR3 loop: CASSLVGGTQYF. The CDR3 region has the DNA TGTGCCAGCAGCTTGGTCGGGGGGACCCAGTACTTC. Supplemented by reference TRBV13 and TRBJ2-5, the full variable domain reads AAGVIQSPRHLIKEKRETATLKCYPIPRHDTVYWYQQGPGQDPQFLISFYEKMQSDKGSIPDRFSAQQFSDYHSELNMSSLELGDSALYFCASSLVGGTQYFGPGTRLLVL.